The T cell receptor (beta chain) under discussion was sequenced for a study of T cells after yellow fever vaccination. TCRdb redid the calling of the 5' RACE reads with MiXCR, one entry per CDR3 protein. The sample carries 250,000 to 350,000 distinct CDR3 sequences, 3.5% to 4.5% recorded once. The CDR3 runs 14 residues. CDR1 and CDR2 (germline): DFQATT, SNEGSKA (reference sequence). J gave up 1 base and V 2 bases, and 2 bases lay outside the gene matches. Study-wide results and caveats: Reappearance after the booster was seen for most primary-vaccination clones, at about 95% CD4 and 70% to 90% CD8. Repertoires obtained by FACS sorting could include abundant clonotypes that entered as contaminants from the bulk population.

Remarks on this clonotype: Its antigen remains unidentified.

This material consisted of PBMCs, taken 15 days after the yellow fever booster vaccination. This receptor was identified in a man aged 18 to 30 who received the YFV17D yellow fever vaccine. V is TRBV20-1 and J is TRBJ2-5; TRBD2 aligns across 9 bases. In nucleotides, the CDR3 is TGCAGTGCTAGACTAGCGGGGCCCCAAGAGACCCAGTACTTC. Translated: CSARLAGPQETQYF.